These 9 T cell receptor beta chains came from one sample sequenced in a study of a mutant IDH1 vaccine in newly diagnosed glioma. Which antigens these TCRs recognize remains unknown. The table came from immunoSEQ multiplex PCR; TCRdb's copy has only in-frame clones and leaves some out. The repertoire has some 29,000 clones, around 80% of them found once; the top ten carry approximately 8%. The time point was: week 35, safety follow-up. Every single dose of the vaccine, 300 ug of mutant IDH1 20-mer peptide, came with topical imiquimod. The sequencing here drew on PBMCs, taken from a glioma patient whose treatment included an IDH1 peptide vaccine. The receptors were sampled from a man aged 50-60 years with glioma.

This sequence joins TRBV9 and TRBJ1-2; D ambiguous. Looked up from germline, CDR1 is SGDLS and CDR2 is YYNGEE. The CDR3 is made up of 15 amino acids. V lost 0 bases and J 9 bases, leaving 18 bases between the germline ends. The chain's CDR3 is CASSVAGGEMGSYTF. The CDR3 region has the DNA TGTGCCAGCAGCGTAGCGGGAGGCGAGATGGGTAGCTACACCTTC.

The chain combines TRBV6-6 with TRBJ1-5; D possibly corresponds to TRBD1 (5 bases). Germline loops: CDR1 MNHNY, CDR2 SVGAGI (reference sequence). This CDR3 contains 12 residues. The V end was cut by 4 bases, the J end by 7 bases, with 8 bases between. The CDR3 spells CASSSRGQPQHF. The CDR3, as DNA: TGTGCCAGCAGTTCCCGGGGGCAGCCCCAGCATTTT.

The genes are TRBV9 and TRBJ2-7; 7 nucleotides match TRBD1. This CDR3 has 15 amino acids. The J segment lost 3 bases and the V segment lost 0 bases, leaving 6 bases of the junction unmatched. Germline V gives CDR1 SGDLS, CDR2 YYNGEE. The CDR3 DNA sequence: TGTGCCAGCAGCGTAGAGGGTCGGGACAGCTACGAGCAGTACTTC. It translates to CASSVEGRDSYEQYF. Full variable domain (rest looked up from reference TRBV9 and TRBJ2-7): DSGVTQTPKHLITATGQRVTLRCSPRSGDLSVYWYQQSLDQGLQFLIQYYNGEERAKGNILERFSAQQFPDLHSELNLSSLELGDSALYFCASSVEGRDSYEQYFGPGTRLTVT.

The chain combines TRBV6-6 with TRBJ2-5; 7 bases fit TRBD2. Germline V gene sequence: CDR1 MNHNY, CDR2 SVGAGI (reference sequence). Trimming removed 7 bases from V and 5 bases from J; junction bases left unmatched: 10. This CDR3 has 14 residues. CDR3 coding DNA: TGTGCCAGCATTTTGACTAGCCGGGGGGAGACCCAGTACTTC. This translates into CASILTSRGETQYF.

The genes are TRBV4-2 and TRBJ1-4; TRBD1 matches 11 bases. Germline V CDR1 and CDR2: LGHNA, YNFKEQ. This CDR3 is 15 amino acids long. Unmatched junction bases numbered 3, after V lost 5 bases and J lost 4 bases. In nucleotides, the CDR3 is TGTGCCAGCAGCGGACAGGGGGCCTATAATGAAAAACTGTTTTTT. Translating it yields CASSGQGAYNEKLFF.

This rearrangement joins TRBV5-1 to TRBJ1-1, with D perhaps TRBD1 (5 bases). The CDR3 has 13 amino acids. The V end was cut by 0 bases, the J end by 6 bases, with 9 bases between. Germline CDR1 is SGHRS and CDR2 is YFSETQ. CDR3 amino acids: CASSLVGQPEAFF. CDR3 DNA sequence: TGCGCCAGCAGCTTGGTAGGACAACCTGAAGCTTTCTTT.

J is TRBJ1-1 and V is TRBV27; possible D gene TRBD1, 5 bases. The V and J ends lost 8 bases and 4 bases respectively, with 17 bases between them. The CDR3 covers 14 residues. The germline gives CDR1 MNHEY, CDR2 SMNVEV (reference sequence). This CDR3 is CASGTPGGATEAFF. CDR3 in DNA: TGTGCCAGCGGTACCCCGGGAGGGGCCACTGAAGCTTTCTTT.

The chain has TRBV2 and TRBJ2-5; D is undetermined. Trimming shortened V by 6 bases and J by 1 base, and 12 bases separated the two germline ends. This CDR3 is built from 14 residues. Germline CDR1 and CDR2: SNHLY and FYNNEI. The CDR3 region is CASSETASQETQYF. Here the CDR3 DNA reads TGTGCCAGCAGCGAGACGGCCAGCCAAGAGACCCAGTACTTC.

The chain links TRBV15 to TRBJ1-2; 8 bases fit TRBD1. CDR3 length: 17 residues. After removal of 2 bases from V and 0 bases from J, the junction contained 8 bases not matched to a gene. Looked up from germline, CDR1 is LNHNV and CDR2 is YYDKDF (reference sequence). The CDR3: CATSRNTGGPANYGYTF. CDR3 coding DNA: TGTGCCACCAGCAGAAACACAGGGGGACCAGCTAACTATGGCTACACCTTC.